This T cell receptor beta chain stems from a study of beta chain features in type 1 diabetes. Study outcomes and limitations: Using cDNA template may skew counts toward highly expressing activated cells. Resolution of whether HLA type affects TCRB rearrangement was not achieved here.

The whole isolated RNA underwent reverse transcription, so sequencing captured expressed TCRB transcripts. This table comes from immunoSEQ multiplex PCR, and its TCRdb copy is limited to in-frame clones, with some not included. The table records 150,000 or so clones, about 10% of them present only once. There are many counts of this clone. The antigen is undetermined. The length of the CDR3 is 14 residues. The germline gives CDR1 SGHRS, CDR2 YFSETQ. The V gene end was trimmed by 4 bases and the J gene end by 0 bases; junction bases not matched to a gene: 3. Sequenced sample: central memory CD4+ T cells from blood. This sequence was found in a man aged 18 to 29 in good health. This rearrangement joins TRBV5-1 to TRBJ1-1, with 7 bases fitting TRBD1. This CDR3 is CASSVTGVNTEAFF. The DNA of the CDR3 is TGCGCCAGCAGCGTCACAGGGGTGAACACTGAAGCTTTCTTT.